Listed here are 7 T cell receptor beta chains from one sample, sequenced in a study of T cell responses to AZD1222 COVID-19 vaccine. Using immunoSEQ multiplex PCR, the repertoire was profiled, and TCRdb retains in-frame clones only, with some absent. The sample has approximately 160,000 clones, around nine tenths seen once. Here the sequenced sample was peripheral blood, taken on day 0 of AZD1222 vaccination. These TCRs come from an adult in good health.

The chain links TRBV28 to TRBJ1-1; 8 bases agree with TRBD1. Trimming at V came to 5 bases and at J to 5 bases, leaving 7 bases not matched to a gene. The germline CDR1 and CDR2 sequences are MDHEN and SYDVKM. The CDR3 loop spans 14 amino acids. The CDR3 loop reads CASSLQGAQTEAFF. The CDR3 coding sequence is TGTGCCAGCAGTCTTCAGGGGGCGCAGACTGAAGCTTTCTTT.

The chain uses TRBV4-1 and TRBJ1-4, with D unresolved. This CDR3 has 17 residues. V was pared by 4 bases and J by 8 bases, with 23 bases between. Germline-derived CDR1 and CDR2 are MGHRA and YSYEKL. The CDR3 protein is CASSLEDLLPVGEKLFF. In DNA, the CDR3 is TGCGCCAGCAGCCTTGAGGACCTTCTACCGGTAGGGGAAAAACTGTTTTTT.

The V gene is TRBV15, the J gene TRBJ2-1; D ambiguous. This CDR3 is 17 amino acids long. Trimming shortened V by 0 bases and J by 7 bases, and 19 bases separated the two germline ends. Germline assignment: CDR1 LNHNV and CDR2 YYDKDF (reference sequence). Here the CDR3 DNA reads TGTGCCACCAGCAGAGATCGCCAATTACCAAGTAAAAATGAGCAGTTCTTC. Its protein product is CATSRDRQLPSKNEQFF.

The gene calls are TRBV7-9 and TRBJ2-1; the D is unclear. This CDR3 is built from 15 residues. Trimming cost V 6 bases and J 0 bases, with 12 bases left between them. Germline assignment: CDR1 SEHNR and CDR2 FQNEAQ (reference sequence). The CDR3 protein is CASRSGRHSYNEQFF. The CDR3 DNA follows: TGTGCCAGCAGGTCTGGACGGCACTCCTACAATGAGCAGTTCTTC.

V is TRBV20-1 and J is TRBJ1-5, with 12 bases identical to TRBD1. The V and J ends lost 3 bases and 6 bases, in that order; junction bases with no gene match: 6. Germline-derived CDR1 and CDR2 are DFQATT and SNEGSKA (reference sequence). The CDR3 runs 15 residues. The CDR3 DNA reads as TGCAGTGCTAGTGGGGGACAGGGGGCCGGTCAGCCCCAGCATTTT. As protein: CSASGGQGAGQPQHF.

This clone showed up just once. The chain recombines TRBV28 with TRBJ2-1; D gene ambiguous. The germline V gene has CDR1 MDHEN and CDR2 SYDVKM. The V end lost 5 bases, the J end lost 1 base, and 12 bases lay between the germline ends. This CDR3 has 15 amino acids. The DNA for the CDR3 is TGTGCCAGCAGTAGACCCCGTAGGTCCTACAATGAGCAGTTCTTC. Amino acids: CASSRPRRSYNEQFF.

The V gene is TRBV4-2, the J gene TRBJ2-3; a possible D gene is TRBD2 (6 bases). With 1 base removed from V and 0 bases from J, the gap between germline ends came to 8 bases. The CDR3 has 15 amino acids. Germline V gene data show CDR1 as LGHNA and CDR2 as YNFKEQ. This CDR3 is CASSQGSGSTDTQYF. The CDR3 DNA follows: TGTGCCAGCAGCCAAGGAAGCGGGAGCACAGATACGCAGTATTTT.